A single TCR beta chain is shown here with its context. Its target is not known. The trim removed 3 bases at V and 7 bases at J, leaving 11 bases unmatched. Germline-derived CDR1 and CDR2 are MNHNS and SASEGT. The CDR3 runs 16 residues. Generated by immunoSEQ multiplex PCR, the TCRdb table keeps only in-frame clones and is missing some. Among about 50,000 clones listed, nearly 95% were seen once. This entry belongs to a study of OX40 agonist ivuxolimab in advanced cancers. Study overall: Every patient in dose escalation had hepatocellular carcinoma, melanoma, renal cell or head and neck cancer. Study outcomes and limitations: No antigen was identified for the clonally expanded peripheral T cells. The study found among the lowest clonal expansion in partial responders at 0.1-3.0 mg/kg.

Samples were taken at baseline and on day 1 of cycles 4 and 7. The receptor comes from an adult with an advanced solid tumor such as melanoma, head and neck, liver or kidney cancer. The J gene is TRBJ2-7, the V gene TRBV6-1; TRBD1 aligns across 11 bases. This sample comprised CD4+ or CD8+ T cells sorted from blood, obtained in a trial of the OX40 agonist ivuxolimab. The CDR3 here is CASSDLIGQGAQEQYF. CDR3 coding DNA: TGTGCCAGCAGTGATCTAATCGGACAGGGGGCGCAGGAGCAGTACTTC.